Sequencing of this T cell receptor beta chain was carried out in a study of CD8 T cells in Susac syndrome. Study-level points and caveats: That the number of individuals in its TCR sequencing and HLA analysis was relatively small was acknowledged by the study.

High-throughput TCR beta sequencing covered peripheral CD8+ and CD4+ T cells. The study used treatment-naive patients who had stable or active relapsing-remitting disease as multiple sclerosis controls. Random hexamers served to reverse transcribe about 0.5 to 1 ug RNA. The immunoSEQ assay covered 54 Vbeta and 13 Jbeta segments for CDR3. TCRdb independently ran MiXCR on the immunoSEQ multiplex PCR reads; one entry per CDR3 protein. The table has some 150,000 distinct CDR3 sequences, around 95% seen once. Concerning this clonotype itself: Its cognate antigen is unknown.

The ends were cut back, 3 bases at V and 0 bases at J, with 16 bases in the middle. The CDR3 totals 17 residues. Germline CDR1 and CDR2: SGDLS and YYNGEE. This chain uses TRBV9 with TRBJ2-1; D call uncertain. The TCR sequence derives from a human donor with multiple sclerosis. Sequencing used CD8+ T cells from PBMCs. The CDR3 is CASSANPASSSYNEQFF. DNA for the CDR3: TGTGCCAGCAGCGCGAACCCTGCTTCGAGCTCCTACAATGAGCAGTTCTTC.